The 11 T cell receptor beta chains presented below share a single source sample, sequenced in a study of T cells in Graves' hyperthyroidism and ophthalmopathy. TCR beta CDR3 region amplification was performed from RNA transcripts. TCR CDR3 regions were first amplified by RT-PCR with HTBI primers. TCRdb itself ran the multiplex PCR reads through MiXCR, one entry per CDR3 protein. Of about 110,000 distinct CDR3 sequences in the sample, about a sixth were seen once. Sequenced sample: blood. The origin of the receptors is a woman aged 50 to 60 with Graves' hyperthyroidism.

This clonotype was counted many times. The rearrangement joins TRBV2 to TRBJ1-4, with 7 nucleotides matching TRBD1. The germline CDR1 and CDR2 sequences are SNHLY and FYNNEI. V was clipped by 5 bases and J by 4 bases; unmatched bases: 7. CDR3 size: 15 residues. DNA for the CDR3: TGTGCCAGCAGTACGCGACAGGGTGGTAATGAAAAACTGTTTTTT. Protein sequence: CASSTRQGGNEKLFF.

This clonotype was seen repeatedly, ten times or more. The V call is TRBV6-1, the J call TRBJ1-6; the match to TRBD1 covers 8 bases. This CDR3 contains 15 residues. CDR1 is MNHNS and CDR2 is SASEGT in the germline V gene. V lost 7 bases and J lost 3; bases outside the gene matches: 5. CDR3 nucleotides: TGTGCCAGCATCGCAGACAGGGGCTATAATTCACCCCTCCACTTT. Translation gives CASIADRGYNSPLHF.

V and J are TRBV2 and TRBJ2-5, with no clear D. The V end lost 6 bases, the J end lost 5 bases, and 13 bases lay between the germline ends. CDR3 size: 13 residues. Germline V gene sequence: CDR1 SNHLY, CDR2 FYNNEI. CDR3 region: CASSGGRRETQYF. The CDR3, as DNA: TGTGCCAGCAGCGGCGGACGTCGGGAGACCCAGTACTTC.

Remarks on this clonotype: At one end the junction does not follow the germline gene, possibly because of a read error. This chain connects TRBV18 to TRBJ1-2; D gene ambiguous. Per germline, CDR1 KGHSH and CDR2 LQKENI. This CDR3 spans 13 amino acids. This CDR3 is CASSPRGSDGYTF. CDR3 DNA sequence: TGTGCCAGCTCCCCACGGGGTTCGGATGGCTACACCTTC.

Many counts were recorded for this clonotype. This chain links TRBV4-2 with TRBJ2-7; 7 bases are shared with TRBD2. The junction had 7 bases not matched to a gene; V was cut back by 0 bases and J by 2 bases. The CDR3 is 16 amino acids. Germline CDR1 reads LGHNA; CDR2 reads YNFKEQ. The CDR3 spells CASSQDLLAAAYEQYF. The DNA for the CDR3 is TGTGCCAGCAGCCAAGATCTCCTAGCGGCCGCCTACGAGCAGTACTTC.

This clonotype was found many times. The chain recombines TRBV19 with TRBJ2-1, with D possibly called TRBD1 or TRBD2 (5 bases each). The CDR3 loop spans 13 amino acids. Trimming cost V 2 bases and J 15 bases, with 17 bases left between them. Germline CDR1 LNHDA, CDR2 SQIVND (reference sequence). CDR3 in amino acids: CASSISDGTGPFF. The DNA of the CDR3 is TGTGCCAGTAGTATATCGGACGGGACCGGCCCGTTCTTC. Full variable domain (rest looked up from reference TRBV19 and TRBJ2-1): DGGITQSPKYLFRKEGQNVTLSCEQNLNHDAMYWYRQDPGQGLRLIYYSQIVNDFQKGDIAEGYSVSREKKESFPLTVTSAQKNPTAFYLCASSISDGTGPFFGPGTRLTVL.

This chain uses TRBV6-2 or TRBV6-3 with TRBJ2-7; D is ambiguous. Between the trimmed V and J ends, which lost 8 bases and 5 bases, there was a span of 10 bases. Germline V gene sequence: CDR1 MNHEY, CDR2 SVGEGT. The CDR3 is made up of 11 amino acids. This CDR3 reads CASGWVHEQYF. The CDR3 nucleotides read TGTGCCAGCGGTTGGGTCCACGAGCAGTACTTC.

This clonotype was picked up many times. This rearrangement joins TRBV4-1 to TRBJ1-4; D is ambiguous. CDR1 is MGHRA, CDR2 YSYEKL, per germline. With 4 bases removed from V and 8 bases from J, the gap between germline ends came to 14 bases. The CDR3 loop spans 14 amino acids. CDR3 DNA: TGCGCCAGCAGCCTCCGATCTCCGAGGGAAAAACTGTTTTTT. Residues: CASSLRSPREKLFF.

This clonotype was counted many times. The gene calls are TRBV11-3 and TRBJ2-3; 7 bases agree with TRBD1. This CDR3 has 15 amino acids. From germline, CDR1 is SGHNT and CDR2 YENEEA. The J segment lost 5 bases and the V segment lost 5 bases, leaving 10 bases of the junction unmatched. The CDR3 loop is CASSPLTGIGDTQYF. Written as DNA, the CDR3 is TGTGCCAGCAGCCCCCTGACAGGGATCGGAGATACGCAGTATTTT.

The genes are TRBV10-3 and TRBJ1-2; 7 bases are shared with TRBD1. Trimming at V came to 2 bases and at J to 8 bases, leaving 11 bases not matched to a gene. This CDR3 has 15 amino acids. Looked up from germline, CDR1 is ENHRY and CDR2 is SYGVKD. DNA for the CDR3: TGTGCCATCAGTGAGGGACAGGAGGGGGTTCGGGGCTACACCTTC. It is translated as CAISEGQEGVRGYTF.

The chain couples TRBV29-1 to TRBJ2-2; no definite D call. Between the trimmed V and J ends, which lost 0 bases and 3 bases, there was a span of 8 bases. From germline, CDR1 is SQVTM and CDR2 ANQGSEA. The CDR3 extends over 14 amino acids. The CDR3 DNA is TGCAGCGTTGAAGACAGGTTTTACACCGGGGAGCTGTTTTTT. Its translation is CSVEDRFYTGELFF.